This T cell receptor (beta chain) was profiled in a study of cytomegalovirus exposure and HLA in healthy donors (dated by TCRdb to 2015 to 2018). For context, the study as a whole: An earlier analysis of approximately 640 of the donors reported about 250 Gb of sequence data and roughly 100 million unique TCR beta sequences from about 200 million T cells. Around 300 gigabases of sequencing data and tens of millions of unique TCR sequences were included in an early release covering around 600 HLA-typed donors. The genetic ancestry cluster associated with self-reported Caucasian donors included 65% to 90% of the approximately 410 genotyped donors. The study was designed to test whether signatures of past pathogen exposure could be identified by cataloging public T cell receptors. The study used immunosequencing to profile the T cell repertoires of under 700 subjects and linked those repertoires to cytomegalovirus serostatus. Besides the first cohort of 550 to 750 subjects, a separate validation cohort made up of 120 different subjects was used. The study combined high-throughput TCR immunosequencing, statistical association of individual TCRs with disease status, and machine learning to predict cytomegalovirus infection status. A later analysis re-examined previously published TCR beta repertoires from several hundred donors and added high-resolution HLA genotyping to investigate patterns of TCR occurrence. The later analysis used no new phenotypic data to find candidate immune exposures, relying instead on TCR beta sequences and their occurrence across donors. An earlier analysis of approximately 500 of the donors applied high-throughput TCR beta sequencing to assess whether each TCR beta V gene segment acted as functional or pseudogenic. Donor age, sex, ethnicity and CMV serostatus were compiled together with the repertoire data. Genome-wide SNP genotypes for about 60% of the 666 donors were used in a later genetic analysis, which treated that subset as a discovery cohort. Every repertoire in the discovery cohort had been generated on one and the same sequencing platform. Both class I and class II loci were covered by HLA typing, at four-digit resolution. Typing coverage varied by locus: roughly 629-640 donors for A, B, C, DRB1 and DQB1; roughly 560 for DQA1; more than 600 for DPA1; 450 to 480 for DPB1. Roughly five DR-DQ haplotypes were treated as single units for association and clustering because of strong linkage in the cohort. Across approximately 400 genotyped donors of the cohort, an average of about 200,000 unique TCR beta nucleotide sequences per donor were sequenced, and approximately 17% of those sequences were non-productive. The paper's findings and limits, for the study overall: A later analysis found that most CMV-associated TCR beta chains appeared HLA-restricted, with HLA associations seemingly driven largely by CMV exposure. Roughly uniform sequencing depth across donors was assumed in presence/absence analyses, although this assumption may not hold. While some public TCRs were present in many individuals, most TCR sequences turned up only very rarely across donors. Correlated functional status among segregating V segments might be attributable to linkage disequilibrium, but an unknown experimental factor could not be ruled out. In a later analysis, HLA-associated TCR beta chains showed more clonal expansion and lower generation probabilities than non-associated chains that were equally common. A group of highly shared sequence variants was considered likely to be a technical artifact of the sequencing pipeline. When HLA alleles, especially DR and DQ, strongly co-occurred, TCR associations were difficult to assign to individual alleles. According to the authors, the approach could potentially be generalized to other disease states and immunological phenotypes. For the cohort, immune exposure information was limited to CMV serostatus. In vitro tests confirmed that a few of the cytomegalovirus-associated TCR beta chains recognize cytomegalovirus antigens. Because counts were too low, 15 or so rarely observed V segments, including chromosome 9 orphons, were excluded from the earlier analysis of roughly 580 of the donors. Because HLA typing was missing for some donors at each locus, association tests included only the typed subset. The classifier was reported to diagnose cytomegalovirus status with high specificity and sensitivity in both the original and validation cohorts. This cohort had only TCR beta chains sequenced, and the lack of alpha or paired-chain data limited which features could be detected. A later analysis associated approximately 17,000 TCR beta sequences with specific HLA alleles at a false discovery rate of 0.05. In an earlier analysis of fewer than 700 of the donors, most TCR beta V segments appeared in productive rearrangements about 90% or about 30% of the time, broadly matching IMGT annotations. The 87-base-pair reads could not distinguish some IMGT-functional V segments, including TRBV6-2 and TRBV6-3, so those segments were excluded. Compared with the roughly 600-donor mean, donors in an Asian-associated ancestry cluster had fewer N-insertions in productive TCRs, according to a later genetic analysis. A later genetic analysis associated a missense DCLRE1C variant with V-gene and J-gene trimming of TCR beta chains, and an independent cohort replicated the association. The study listed 164 TCR beta chains as associated with cytomegalovirus. In a later analysis, the rate of TCR association differed among HLA loci, with DRB1 alleles having the most associated TCRs and HLA-C alleles having the fewest. A further reported finding was that TCR beta sequences accurately predicted the HLA-A and HLA-B alleles for most subjects in the first cohort. According to a later analysis, parvovirus B19, influenza, CMV and Epstein-Barr virus appeared linked to several top co-occurrence clusters.

A word on this clone: Its antigen is still unknown. Base qualities are missing; no much larger clone stands one base away.

Measured from the cysteine to the phenylalanine, the CDR3 is 14 residues long. CDR3 DNA only is kept here, 42 bases in frame from base 1. The germline V gene sets CDR1 to SGHRS and CDR2 to YFSETQ. V was cut back by 6 bases and J by 5 bases, leaving a gap of 17 bases between them. The cohort was made up of 500 to 800 healthy bone marrow donors. At the time of sampling, every cohort member was nominally healthy, though immune exposures that went unrecorded were likely present. The donor tested CMV seropositive and was one of the 289 seropositive cohort members. A peripheral blood sample was provided by each donor, and peripheral blood mononuclear cells were used for TCR beta sequencing. Genomic DNA extraction from the blood cell samples was performed with the Qiagen DNeasy Blood Extraction Kit. Library preparation was by the immunoSEQ multiplex PCR assay. The multiplex PCR relied on a mix of 60 forward primers for TCR Vbeta segments and 13 reverse primers for TCR Jbeta segments. Amplification of the CDR3 region of rearranged TCR beta genes was performed with a multiplex PCR assay on genomic DNA. Amplified TCR beta libraries were sequenced as 87-base-pair reads on the Illumina HiSeq System. The original methods were these. Across the 700 or so repertoires, a later analysis counted about 81 million unique TCR beta chains, 8.5 million to 12 million of which were shared by at least two donors. Raw reads were error-corrected and collapsed into unique sequences with a nearest-neighbor algorithm that merged closely related sequences to remove PCR and sequencing errors. Alignment of CDR3 sequences to IMGT reference sequences was used to assign V, D and J gene segments. For a sequence to be retained, a match of at least six nucleotides was required to both a V gene segment and a J gene segment. Rearrangements were called productive when the CDR3 lacked stop codons and stayed in frame with V and J; all others were non-productive. Following IMGT convention, CDR3 was defined as the stretch from the second conserved V-encoded cysteine to the conserved J-encoded phenylalanine. The earlier analysis of about 640 of the donors excluded any sequence lacking an unambiguous match to a single V gene segment. In an earlier analysis of 587 of the donors, V segments were called functional above 56.7% productive rearrangements and were called segregating when the between-donor standard deviation exceeded 5%. A statistical classification framework was built to diagnose cytomegalovirus status from the catalog of TCR beta chain sequences. In a later analysis, V and J genes were assigned by comparing TCR nucleotide sequences against IMGT/GENE-DB human TR gene sequences. In a later analysis, CDR3 sequences and most-parsimonious VDJ recombination scenarios were assigned using the TCRdist pipeline. A later analysis defined each TCR beta chain by its CDR3 amino acid sequence plus V-gene family, and excluded reads lacking a unique V-gene family. A later analysis removed roughly 590 highly shared, low-generation-probability nucleotide sequences to deal with suspected cross-contamination and a sequencing artifact. In a later analysis, a clonal expansion index for each public chain was calculated from normalized within-repertoire ranks of inferred template counts. A later analysis computed generation probabilities with a VDJ recombination model fitted to out-of-frame rearrangements, and checked the results against IGoR. In a later analysis, hypergeometric tests were used to score TCR-TCR, TCR-HLA and TCR-CMV co-occurrence, with a repertoire-size bias correction applied to TCR pairs. To estimate false discovery rates, a later analysis permuted the HLA or CMV assignments 20 times. A later analysis grouped co-occurring TCRs with DBSCAN, adding TCRdist sequence similarity when clustering within HLA-allele-positive subsets. Co-occurrence clustering excluded repertoires with fewer than 30,000 or more than 120,000 public chains, plus five with anomalous nucleotide sharing. Sourced from immuneACCESS, this table was stored by TCRdb with only in-frame sequences that have V and J called. A share of the clones is absent; for the studies checked, an unresolved V gene accounts for under half, and the remainder has no known explanation. D and trimming were read from the DNA, whereas the V and J calls and clone size are those reported in that table. This sample is represented by 150,000 to 200,000 clones; 65% to 85% of them were singletons. 7% of the sample belongs to the ten largest clones.

The specimen was PBMCs. Rearrangement joined TRBV5-1 to TRBJ2-5; a weak D assignment points to TRBD1 (6 bases agree). The receptor was derived from a woman aged 25 to 39 in good health and CMV-seropositive. Read as DNA, the sequence is TGCGCCAGCACTAACAGGGTCGGGGCTGAGACCCAGTACTTC. The translation is CASTNRVGAETQYF.